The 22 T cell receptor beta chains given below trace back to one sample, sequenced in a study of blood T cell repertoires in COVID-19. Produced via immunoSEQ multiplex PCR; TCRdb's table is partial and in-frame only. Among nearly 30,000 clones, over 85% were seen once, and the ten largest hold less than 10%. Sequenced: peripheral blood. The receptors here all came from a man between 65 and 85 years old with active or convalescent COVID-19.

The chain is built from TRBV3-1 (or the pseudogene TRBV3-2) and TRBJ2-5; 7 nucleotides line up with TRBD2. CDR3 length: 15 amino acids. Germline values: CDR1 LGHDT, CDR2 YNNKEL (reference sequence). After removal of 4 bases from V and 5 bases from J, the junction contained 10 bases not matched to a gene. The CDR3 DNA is TGTGCCAGCAGCCCACCGGGCGGGAGAGAGGAGACCCAGTACTTC. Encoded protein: CASSPPGGREETQYF.

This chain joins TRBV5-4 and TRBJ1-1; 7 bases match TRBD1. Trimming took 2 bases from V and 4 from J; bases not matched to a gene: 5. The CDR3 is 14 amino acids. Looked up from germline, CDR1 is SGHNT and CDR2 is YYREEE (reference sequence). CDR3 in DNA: TGTGCCAGCAGCTTAGAGGGGGCGATCACTGAAGCTTTCTTT. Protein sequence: CASSLEGAITEAFF.

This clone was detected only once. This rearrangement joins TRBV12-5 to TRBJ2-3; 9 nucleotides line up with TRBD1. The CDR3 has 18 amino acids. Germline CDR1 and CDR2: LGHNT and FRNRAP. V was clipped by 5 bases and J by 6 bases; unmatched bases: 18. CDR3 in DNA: TGTGCTAGTGGTGAGGGACAGGGTGATATGTCGATCGGTGATACGCAGTATTTT. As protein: CASGEGQGDMSIGDTQYF.

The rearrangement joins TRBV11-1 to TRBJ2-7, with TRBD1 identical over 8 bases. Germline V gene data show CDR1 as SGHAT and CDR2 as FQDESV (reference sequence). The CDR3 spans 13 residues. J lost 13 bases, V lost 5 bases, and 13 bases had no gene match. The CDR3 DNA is TGTGCCAGCAGCCCTTCCGACAGGGGTGTACATTACTTC. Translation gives CASSPSDRGVHYF.

The CDR3 sequence: CASSPARPTGLVNEQYF. The CDR3 bases are TGTGCCAGCAGCCCCGCCCGGCCCACAGGCTTGGTAAACGAGCAGTACTTC. The genes are TRBV7-8 and TRBJ2-7; D is possibly TRBD1 (5 bases). The V gene lost 5 bases and the J gene lost 5 bases, with 25 bases spanning the gap. The CDR3 totals 17 residues. Per the germline V gene, CDR1 is SGHVS and CDR2 is FQNEAQ.

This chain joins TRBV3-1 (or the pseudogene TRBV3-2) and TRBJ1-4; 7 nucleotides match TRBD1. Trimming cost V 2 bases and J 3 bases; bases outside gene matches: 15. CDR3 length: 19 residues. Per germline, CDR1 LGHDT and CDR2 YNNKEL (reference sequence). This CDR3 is CASSQTTGSGTRANEKLFF. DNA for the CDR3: TGTGCCAGCAGCCAAACGACAGGGTCGGGCACAAGGGCTAATGAAAAACTGTTTTTT.

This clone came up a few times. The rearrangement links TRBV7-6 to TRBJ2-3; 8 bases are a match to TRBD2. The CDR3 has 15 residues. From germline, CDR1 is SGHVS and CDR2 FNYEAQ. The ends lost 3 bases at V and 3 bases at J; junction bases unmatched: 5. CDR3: CASSFGRVSTDTQYF. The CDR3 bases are TGTGCCAGCAGCTTCGGGAGGGTTAGTACAGATACGCAGTATTTT.

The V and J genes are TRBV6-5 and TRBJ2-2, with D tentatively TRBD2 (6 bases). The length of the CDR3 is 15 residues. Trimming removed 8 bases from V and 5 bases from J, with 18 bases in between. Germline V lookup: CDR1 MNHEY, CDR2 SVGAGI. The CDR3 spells CASSPAGLRTGELFF. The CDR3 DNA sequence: TGTGCCAGCTCCCCCGCGGGGCTGAGGACCGGGGAGCTGTTTTTT.

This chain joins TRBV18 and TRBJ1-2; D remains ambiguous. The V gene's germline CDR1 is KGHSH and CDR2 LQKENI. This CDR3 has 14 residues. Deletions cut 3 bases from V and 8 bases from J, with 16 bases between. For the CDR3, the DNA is TGTGCCAGCTCACCCCCGGAGGGCACTTGGGGCTACACCTTC. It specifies CASSPPEGTWGYTF.

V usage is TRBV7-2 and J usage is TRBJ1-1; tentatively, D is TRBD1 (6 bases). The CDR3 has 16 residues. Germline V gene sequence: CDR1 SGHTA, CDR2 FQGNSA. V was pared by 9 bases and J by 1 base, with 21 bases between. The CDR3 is CASTLTPGAPNTEAFF. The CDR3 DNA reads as TGTGCCAGTACACTCACTCCAGGGGCCCCGAACACTGAAGCTTTCTTT.

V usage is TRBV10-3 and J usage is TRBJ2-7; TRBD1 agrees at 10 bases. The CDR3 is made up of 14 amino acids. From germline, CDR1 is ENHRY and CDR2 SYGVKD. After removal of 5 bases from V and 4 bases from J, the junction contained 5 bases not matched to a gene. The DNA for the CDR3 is TGTGCCATCAGTCCGGGACAGGGGTTGTACGAGCAGTACGTC. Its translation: CAISPGQGLYEQYV.

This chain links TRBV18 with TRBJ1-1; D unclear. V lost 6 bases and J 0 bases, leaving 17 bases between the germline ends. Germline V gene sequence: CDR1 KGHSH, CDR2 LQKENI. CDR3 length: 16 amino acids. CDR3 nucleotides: TGTGCCAGCTCCGTTCTTGAGGCCAAGATGAACACTGAAGCTTTCTTT. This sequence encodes CASSVLEAKMNTEAFF.

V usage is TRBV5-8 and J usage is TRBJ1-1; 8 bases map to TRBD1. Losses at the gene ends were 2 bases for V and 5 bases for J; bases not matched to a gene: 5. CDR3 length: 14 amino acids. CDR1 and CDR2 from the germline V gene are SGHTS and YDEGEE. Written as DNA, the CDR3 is TGTGCCAGCAGCTTTCGACAGGGGAGGACTGAAGCTTTCTTT. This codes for CASSFRQGRTEAFF.

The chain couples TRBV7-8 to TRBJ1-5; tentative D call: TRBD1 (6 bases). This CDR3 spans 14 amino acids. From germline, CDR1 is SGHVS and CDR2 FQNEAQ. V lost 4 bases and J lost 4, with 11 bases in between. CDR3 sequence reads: CASSSRQANQPQHF. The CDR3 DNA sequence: TGTGCCAGCAGCTCGAGACAGGCAAATCAGCCCCAGCATTTT.

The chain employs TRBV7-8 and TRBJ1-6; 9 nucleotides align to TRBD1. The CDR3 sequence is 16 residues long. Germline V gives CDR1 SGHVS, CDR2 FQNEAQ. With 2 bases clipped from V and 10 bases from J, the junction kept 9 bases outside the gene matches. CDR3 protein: CASSLLPGQGGSPLHF. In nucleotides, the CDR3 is TGTGCCAGCAGCTTATTACCGGGACAGGGAGGATCACCCCTCCACTTT.

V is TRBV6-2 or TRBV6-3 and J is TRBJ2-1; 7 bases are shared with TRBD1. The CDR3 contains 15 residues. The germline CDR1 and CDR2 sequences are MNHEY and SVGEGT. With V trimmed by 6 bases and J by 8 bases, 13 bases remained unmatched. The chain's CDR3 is CASSTGTDGIYEQFF. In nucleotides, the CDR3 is TGTGCCAGCAGCACCGGGACAGATGGAATTTATGAGCAGTTCTTC.

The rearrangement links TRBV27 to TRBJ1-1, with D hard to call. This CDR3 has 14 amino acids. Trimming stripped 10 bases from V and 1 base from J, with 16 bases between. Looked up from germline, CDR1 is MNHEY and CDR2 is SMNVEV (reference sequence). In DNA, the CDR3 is TGTGCCACCTATGCCCCCCATACGAACACTGAAGCTTTCTTT. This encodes CATYAPHTNTEAFF.

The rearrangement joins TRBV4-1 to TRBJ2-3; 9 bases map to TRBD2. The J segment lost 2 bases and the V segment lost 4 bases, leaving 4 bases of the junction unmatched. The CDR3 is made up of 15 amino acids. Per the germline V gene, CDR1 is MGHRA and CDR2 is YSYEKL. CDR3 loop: CASSPRLADTDTQYF. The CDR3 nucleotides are TGCGCCAGCAGCCCTCGACTAGCGGACACAGATACGCAGTATTTT.

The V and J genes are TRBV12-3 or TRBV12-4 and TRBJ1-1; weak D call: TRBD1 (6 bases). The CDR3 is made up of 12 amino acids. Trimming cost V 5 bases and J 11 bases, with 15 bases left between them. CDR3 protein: CASSLTGQGAFF. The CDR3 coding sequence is TGTGCCAGCAGTCTAACAGGGCAGGGGGCTTTCTTT.

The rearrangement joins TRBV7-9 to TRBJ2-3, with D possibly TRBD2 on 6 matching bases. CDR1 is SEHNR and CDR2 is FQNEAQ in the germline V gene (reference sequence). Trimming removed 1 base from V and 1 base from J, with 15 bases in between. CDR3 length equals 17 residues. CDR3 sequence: CASSLEGLLSGTDTQYF. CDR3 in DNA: TGTGCCAGCAGCTTAGAGGGACTCCTATCGGGCACAGATACGCAGTATTTT.

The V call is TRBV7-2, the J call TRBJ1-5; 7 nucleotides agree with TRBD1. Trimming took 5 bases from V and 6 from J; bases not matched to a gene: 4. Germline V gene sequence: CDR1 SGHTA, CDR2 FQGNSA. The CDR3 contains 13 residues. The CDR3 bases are TGTGCCAGCAGCCCCGACAGGGTTCAGCCCCAGCATTTT. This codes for CASSPDRVQPQHF.

CDR3 nucleotides: TGTGCCAGCAGCTTGAACCCTTTGGTATGGACTGATTACTACAATGAGCAGTTCTTC. The encoded protein is CASSLNPLVWTDYYNEQFF. The gene calls are TRBV5-8 and TRBJ2-1; possibly TRBD2 for D (5 bases). CDR3 size: 19 residues. The V and J ends lost 1 base and 3 bases respectively, with 23 bases between them. Germline CDR1 SGHTS, CDR2 YDEGEE.